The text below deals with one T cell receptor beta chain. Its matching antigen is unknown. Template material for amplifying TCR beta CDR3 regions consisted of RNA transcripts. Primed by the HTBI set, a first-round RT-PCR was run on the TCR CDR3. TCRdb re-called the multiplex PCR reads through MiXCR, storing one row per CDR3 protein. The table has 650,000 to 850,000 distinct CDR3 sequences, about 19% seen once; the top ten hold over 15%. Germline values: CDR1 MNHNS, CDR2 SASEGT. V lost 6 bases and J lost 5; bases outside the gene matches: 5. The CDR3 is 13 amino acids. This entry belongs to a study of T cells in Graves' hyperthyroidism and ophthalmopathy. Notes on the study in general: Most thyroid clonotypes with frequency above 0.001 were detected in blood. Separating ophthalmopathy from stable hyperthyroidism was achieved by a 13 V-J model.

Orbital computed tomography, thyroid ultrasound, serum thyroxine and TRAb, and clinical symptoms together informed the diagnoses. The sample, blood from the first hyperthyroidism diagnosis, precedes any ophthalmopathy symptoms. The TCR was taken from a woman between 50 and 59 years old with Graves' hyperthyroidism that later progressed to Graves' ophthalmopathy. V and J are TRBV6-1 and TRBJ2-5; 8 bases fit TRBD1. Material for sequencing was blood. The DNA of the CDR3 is TGTGCCAGCAGATGGACAGGGTGGGAGACCCAGTACTTC. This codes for CASRWTGWETQYF.